This entry is about one T cell receptor beta chain. Trimming took off 5 bases at V and 1 base at J, with 9 bases between the two ends. From germline, CDR1 is MNHEY and CDR2 SMNVEV (reference sequence). The CDR3 covers 13 residues. Survey-level TCR beta sequencing used the immunoSEQ assay. Here immunoSEQ multiplex PCR was the method, and the copy in TCRdb shows in-frame clones only, minus some. The profile shows 45,000 to 60,000 clones, approximately 95% of them singletons. The chain links TRBV27 to TRBJ2-7; D gene uncertain. This sequence was found in a man in his forties or fifties with rheumatoid arthritis. Sequenced material: PBMCs. The CDR3, as DNA: TGTGCCAGCAGTCGGACGGTATCCTACGAGCAGTACTTC. Its protein product is CASSRTVSYEQYF.